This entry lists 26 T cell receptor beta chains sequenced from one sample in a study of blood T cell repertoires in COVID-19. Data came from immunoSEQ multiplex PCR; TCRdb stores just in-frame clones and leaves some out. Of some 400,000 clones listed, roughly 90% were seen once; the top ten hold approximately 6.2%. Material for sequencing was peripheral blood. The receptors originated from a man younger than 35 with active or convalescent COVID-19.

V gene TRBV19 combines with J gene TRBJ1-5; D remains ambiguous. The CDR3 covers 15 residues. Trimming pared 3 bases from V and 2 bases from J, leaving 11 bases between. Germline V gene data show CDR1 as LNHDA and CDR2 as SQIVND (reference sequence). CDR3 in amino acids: CASSIPRRGNQPQHF. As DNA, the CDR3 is TGTGCCAGTAGTATCCCCCGGAGGGGCAATCAGCCCCAGCATTTT.

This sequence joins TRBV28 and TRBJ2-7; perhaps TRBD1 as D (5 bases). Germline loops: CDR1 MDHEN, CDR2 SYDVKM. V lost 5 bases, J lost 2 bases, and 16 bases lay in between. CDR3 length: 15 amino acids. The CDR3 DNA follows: TGTGCCAGCAGTCTACCGGACAAAGGAACCTACGAGCAGTACTTC. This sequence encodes CASSLPDKGTYEQYF.

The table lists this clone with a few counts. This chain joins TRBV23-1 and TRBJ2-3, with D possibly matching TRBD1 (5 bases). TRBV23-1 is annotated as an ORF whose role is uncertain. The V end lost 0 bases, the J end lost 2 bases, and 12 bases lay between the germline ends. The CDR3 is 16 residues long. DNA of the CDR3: TGCGCCAGCAGTCAATCGGCTGGCAGGGCCACAGATACGCAGTATTTT. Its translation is CASSQSAGRATDTQYF.

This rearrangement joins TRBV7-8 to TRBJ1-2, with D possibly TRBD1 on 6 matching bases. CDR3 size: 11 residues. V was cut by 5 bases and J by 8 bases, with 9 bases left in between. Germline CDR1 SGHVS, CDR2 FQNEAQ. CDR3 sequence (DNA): TGTGCCAGCAGCCCAGGGGTAGGCTACACCTTC. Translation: CASSPGVGYTF.

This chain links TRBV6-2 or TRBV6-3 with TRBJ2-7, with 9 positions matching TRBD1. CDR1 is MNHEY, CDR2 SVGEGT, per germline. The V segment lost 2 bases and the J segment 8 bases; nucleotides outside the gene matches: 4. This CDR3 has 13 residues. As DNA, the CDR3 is TGTGCCAGCAGTTACCCGGGACAGGGCAAGCAGTACTTC. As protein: CASSYPGQGKQYF.

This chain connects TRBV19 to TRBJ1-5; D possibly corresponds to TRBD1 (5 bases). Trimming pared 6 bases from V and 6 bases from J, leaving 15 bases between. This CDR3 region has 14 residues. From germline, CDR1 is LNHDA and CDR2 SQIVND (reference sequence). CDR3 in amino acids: CASSSGGGSQPQHF. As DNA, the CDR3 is TGTGCCAGTAGCTCCGGGGGGGGAAGTCAGCCCCAGCATTTT.

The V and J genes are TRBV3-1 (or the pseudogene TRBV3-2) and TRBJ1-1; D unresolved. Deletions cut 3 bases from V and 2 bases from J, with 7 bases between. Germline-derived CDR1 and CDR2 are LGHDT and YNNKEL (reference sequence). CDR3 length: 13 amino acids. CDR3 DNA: TGTGCCAGCAGCCAGAAGAGTAACACTGAAGCTTTCTTT. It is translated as CASSQKSNTEAFF.

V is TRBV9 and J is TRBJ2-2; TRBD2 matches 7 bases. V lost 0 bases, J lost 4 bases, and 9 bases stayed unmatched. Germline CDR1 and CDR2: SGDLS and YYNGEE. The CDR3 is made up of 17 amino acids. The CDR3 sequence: CASSVALGGRGTGELFF. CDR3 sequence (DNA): TGTGCCAGCAGCGTAGCTCTTGGAGGGAGGGGCACCGGGGAGCTGTTTTTT.

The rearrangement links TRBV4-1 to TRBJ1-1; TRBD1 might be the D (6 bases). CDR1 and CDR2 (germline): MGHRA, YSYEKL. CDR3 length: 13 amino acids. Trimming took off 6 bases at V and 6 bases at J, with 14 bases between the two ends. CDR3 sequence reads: CASSPTGFAEAFF. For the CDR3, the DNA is TGCGCCAGCAGTCCAACAGGGTTCGCTGAAGCTTTCTTT.

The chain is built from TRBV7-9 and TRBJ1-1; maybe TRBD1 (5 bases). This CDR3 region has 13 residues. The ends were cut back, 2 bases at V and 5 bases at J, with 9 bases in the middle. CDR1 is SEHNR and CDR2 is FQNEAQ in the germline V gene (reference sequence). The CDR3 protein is CASSLSGITEAFF. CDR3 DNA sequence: TGTGCCAGCAGCTTATCAGGGATTACTGAAGCTTTCTTT.

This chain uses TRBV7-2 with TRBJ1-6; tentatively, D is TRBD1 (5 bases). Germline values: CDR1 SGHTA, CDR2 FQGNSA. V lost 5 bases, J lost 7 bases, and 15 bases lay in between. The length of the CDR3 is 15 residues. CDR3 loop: CASSLGAGMNSPLHF. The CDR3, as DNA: TGTGCCAGCAGCCTTGGGGCAGGGATGAATTCACCCCTCCACTTT.

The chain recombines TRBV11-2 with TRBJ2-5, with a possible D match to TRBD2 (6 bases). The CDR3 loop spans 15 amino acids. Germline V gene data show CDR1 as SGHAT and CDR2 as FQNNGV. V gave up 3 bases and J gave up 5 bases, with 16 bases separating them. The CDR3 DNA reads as TGTGCCAGCAGCTTTTTTGCTAGCGCTCGGGAGACCCAGTACTTC. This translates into CASSFFASARETQYF.

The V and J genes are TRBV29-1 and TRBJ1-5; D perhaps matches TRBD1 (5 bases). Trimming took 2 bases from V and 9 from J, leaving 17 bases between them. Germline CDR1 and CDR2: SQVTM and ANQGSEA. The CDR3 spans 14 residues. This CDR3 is CSVEPTETGGPQHF. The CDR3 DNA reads TGCAGCGTTGAACCCACAGAGACCGGGGGGCCCCAGCATTTT.

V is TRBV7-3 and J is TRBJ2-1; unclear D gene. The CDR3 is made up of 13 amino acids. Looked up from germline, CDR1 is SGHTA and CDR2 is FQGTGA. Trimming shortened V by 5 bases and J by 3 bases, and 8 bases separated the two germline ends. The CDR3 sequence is CASSRSYYNEQFF. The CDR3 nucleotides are TGTGCCAGCAGCCGATCCTACTACAATGAGCAGTTCTTC.

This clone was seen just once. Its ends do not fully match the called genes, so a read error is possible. DNA of the CDR3: TGTGCCACCAGCGAACGGACCTCTGGGGCCAACGTGCTGACTTTC. Encoded protein: CATSERTSGANVLTF. This rearrangement joins TRBV15 to TRBJ2-6; TRBD1 might be the D (5 bases). Germline-derived CDR1 and CDR2 are LNHNV and YYDKDF (reference sequence). CDR3 length: 15 residues.

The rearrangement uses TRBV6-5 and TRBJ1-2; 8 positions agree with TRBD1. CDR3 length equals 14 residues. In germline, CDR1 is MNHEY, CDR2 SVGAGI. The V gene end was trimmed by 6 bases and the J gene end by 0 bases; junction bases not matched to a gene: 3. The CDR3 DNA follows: TGTGCCAGCAGCCCGGACAGGGCTAACTATGGCTACACCTTC. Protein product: CASSPDRANYGYTF.

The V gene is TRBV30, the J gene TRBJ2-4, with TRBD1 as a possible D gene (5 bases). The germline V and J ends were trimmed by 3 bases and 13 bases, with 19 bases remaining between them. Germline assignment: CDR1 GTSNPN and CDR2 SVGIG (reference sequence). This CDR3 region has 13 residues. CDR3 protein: CAWSPLGPGPQYF. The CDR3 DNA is TGTGCCTGGAGCCCACTGGGGCCAGGCCCGCAGTACTTC. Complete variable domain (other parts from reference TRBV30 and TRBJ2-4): SQTIHQWPATLVQPVGSPLSLECTVEGTSNPNLYWYRQAAGRGLQLLFYSVGIGQISSEVPQNLSASRPQDRQFILSSKKLLLSDSGFYLCAWSPLGPGPQYFGAGTRLSVL.

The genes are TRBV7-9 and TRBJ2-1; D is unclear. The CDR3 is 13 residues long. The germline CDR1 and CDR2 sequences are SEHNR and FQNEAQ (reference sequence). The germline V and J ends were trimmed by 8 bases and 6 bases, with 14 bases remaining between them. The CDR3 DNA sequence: TGTGCCAGCCTAGATGGGTTGGGCAATGAGCAGTTCTTC. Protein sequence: CASLDGLGNEQFF.

The CDR3 bases are TGTGCCAGCAGTCCCGCCTACGAGCAGTACTTC. It translates to CASSPAYEQYF. The J gene is TRBJ2-7, the V gene TRBV6-5; D is undetermined. V lost 5 bases to trimming and J lost 2 bases, with 4 bases between them. CDR3 length: 11 amino acids. The V gene's germline CDR1 is MNHEY and CDR2 SVGAGI.

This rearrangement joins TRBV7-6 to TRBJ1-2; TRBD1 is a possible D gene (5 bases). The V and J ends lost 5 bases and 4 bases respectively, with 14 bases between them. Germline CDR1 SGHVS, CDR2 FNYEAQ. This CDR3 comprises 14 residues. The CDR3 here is CASSPTGSGYGYTF. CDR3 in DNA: TGTGCCAGCAGCCCCACAGGATCCGGCTATGGCTACACCTTC.

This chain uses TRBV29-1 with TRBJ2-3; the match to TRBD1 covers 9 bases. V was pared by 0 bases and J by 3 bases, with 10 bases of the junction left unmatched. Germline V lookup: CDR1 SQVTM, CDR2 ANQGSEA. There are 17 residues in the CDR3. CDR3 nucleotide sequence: TGCAGCGTTGAAGATCCCCCTACAGGGGGCGCGACAGATACGCAGTATTTT. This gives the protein CSVEDPPTGGATDTQYF.

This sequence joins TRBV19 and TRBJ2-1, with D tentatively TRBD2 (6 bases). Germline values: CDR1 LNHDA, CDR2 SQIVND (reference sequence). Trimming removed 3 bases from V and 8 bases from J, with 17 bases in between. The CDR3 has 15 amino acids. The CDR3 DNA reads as TGTGCCAGTAGTATTTCGGCGGGAACCTCCCATGAGCAGTTCTTC. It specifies CASSISAGTSHEQFF.

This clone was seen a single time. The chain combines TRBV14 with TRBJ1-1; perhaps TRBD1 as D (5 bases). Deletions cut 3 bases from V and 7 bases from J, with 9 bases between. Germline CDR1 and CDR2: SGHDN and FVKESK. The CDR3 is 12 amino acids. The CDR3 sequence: CASSHMGGEAFF. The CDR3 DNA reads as TGTGCCAGCAGCCATATGGGGGGTGAAGCTTTCTTT.

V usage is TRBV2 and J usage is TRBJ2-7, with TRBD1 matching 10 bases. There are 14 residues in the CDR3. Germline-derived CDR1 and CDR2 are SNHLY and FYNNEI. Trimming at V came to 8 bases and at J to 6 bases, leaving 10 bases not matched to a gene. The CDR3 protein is CASSSTGGKGEQYF. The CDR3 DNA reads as TGTGCCAGCTCCTCGACAGGGGGCAAGGGCGAGCAGTACTTC. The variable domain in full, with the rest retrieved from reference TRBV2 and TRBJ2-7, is EPEVTQTPSHQVTQMGQEVILRCVPISNHLYFYWYRQILGQKVEFLVSFYNNEISEKSEIFDDQFSVERPDGSNFTLKIRSTKLEDSAMYFCASSSTGGKGEQYFGPGTRLTVT.

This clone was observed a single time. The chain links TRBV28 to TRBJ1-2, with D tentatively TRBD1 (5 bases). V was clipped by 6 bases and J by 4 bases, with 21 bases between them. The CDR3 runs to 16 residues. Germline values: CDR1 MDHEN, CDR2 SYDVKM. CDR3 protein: CASSVLGPQGSYGYTF. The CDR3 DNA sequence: TGTGCCAGCAGCGTTCTGGGCCCTCAGGGTAGCTATGGCTACACCTTC.

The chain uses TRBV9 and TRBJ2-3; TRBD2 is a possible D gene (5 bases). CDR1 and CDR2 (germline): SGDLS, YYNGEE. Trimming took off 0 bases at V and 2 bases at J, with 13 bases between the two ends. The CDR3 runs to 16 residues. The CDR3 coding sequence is TGTGCCAGCAGCGTAGAAGGCGGGCAGCTCACAGATACGCAGTATTTT. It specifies CASSVEGGQLTDTQYF.